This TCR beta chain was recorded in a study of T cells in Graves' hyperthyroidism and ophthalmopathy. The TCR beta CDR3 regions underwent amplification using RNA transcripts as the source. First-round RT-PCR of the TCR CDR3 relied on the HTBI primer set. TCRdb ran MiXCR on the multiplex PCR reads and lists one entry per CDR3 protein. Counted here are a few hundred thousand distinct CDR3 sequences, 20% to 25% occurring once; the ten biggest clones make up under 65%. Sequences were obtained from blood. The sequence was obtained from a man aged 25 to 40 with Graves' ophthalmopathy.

The CDR3 loop reads CASSLGAVSYEQFF. The CDR3 nucleotides are TGTGCCAGCAGTTTAGGGGCGGTTTCTTATGAGCAGTTCTTC. The chain has TRBV28 and TRBJ2-1; weak D call: TRBD1 (5 bases). V gave up 2 bases and J gave up 8 bases, with 13 bases separating them. The CDR3 consists of 14 residues. From germline, CDR1 is MDHEN and CDR2 SYDVKM.